This T cell receptor (beta chain) was observed in a study of blood T cells in healthy people across ages. Findings and caveats of the study: The unsorted PBMCs prevented any conclusive comparison of naive versus antigen-experienced cells.

With regard to this clonotype: The antigen is undetermined. Mismatch with germline at one junction end may stem from a read error.

Donor samples were obtained from healthy Caucasian individuals from Russia, aged 6 to 90. Germline V gives CDR1 SGHTA, CDR2 FQGTGA. The CDR3 sequence is 15 residues long. Next came a second PCR, run for about 7 to 12 cycles, which used a sample-barcoded 5' primer along with a J-beta primer mix. With 12 random nucleotides, a template-switch adaptor tagged each individual cDNA molecule. A single record per CDR3 protein comes from TCRdb applying MiXCR to the 5' RACE reads. This table holds around 1,900,000 distinct CDR3 sequences, roughly two fifths found once. This sequence originates from a human donor in good health. The gene calls are TRBV7-3 and TRBJ2-3; maybe TRBD2 (7 bases). Sequenced input: blood. The CDR3 protein is CTSSLSGGGTDTQYF. For the CDR3, the DNA is TGTACCAGCAGCTTATCGGGGGGCGGCACAGATACGCAGTATTTT.